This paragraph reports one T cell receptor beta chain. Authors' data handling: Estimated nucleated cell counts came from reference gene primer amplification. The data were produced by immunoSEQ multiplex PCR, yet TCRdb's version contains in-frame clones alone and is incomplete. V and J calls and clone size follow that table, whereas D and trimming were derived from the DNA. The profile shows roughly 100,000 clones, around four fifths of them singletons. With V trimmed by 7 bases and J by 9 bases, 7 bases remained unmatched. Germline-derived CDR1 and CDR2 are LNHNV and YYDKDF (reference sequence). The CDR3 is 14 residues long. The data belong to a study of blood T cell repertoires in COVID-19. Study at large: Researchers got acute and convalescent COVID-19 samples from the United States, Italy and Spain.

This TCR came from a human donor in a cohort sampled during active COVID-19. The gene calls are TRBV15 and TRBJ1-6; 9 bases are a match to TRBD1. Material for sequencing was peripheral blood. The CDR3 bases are TGTGCCACCACCTTCGGGACAGGGAGTTCACCCCTCCACTTT. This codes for CATTFGTGSSPLHF.